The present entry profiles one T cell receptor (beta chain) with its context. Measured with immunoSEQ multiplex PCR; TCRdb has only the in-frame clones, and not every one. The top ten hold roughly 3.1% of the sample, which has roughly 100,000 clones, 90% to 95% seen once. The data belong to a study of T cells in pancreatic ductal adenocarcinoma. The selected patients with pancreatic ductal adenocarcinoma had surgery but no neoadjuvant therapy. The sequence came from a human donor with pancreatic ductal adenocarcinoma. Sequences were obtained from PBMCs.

The CDR3 DNA reads TGTGCCTGGAGTGGATATGGCCTTACATCTGGGGCCAACGTCCTGACTTTC. Translating gives CAWSGYGLTSGANVLTF. The chain links TRBV30 to TRBJ2-6; D not resolved. The length of the CDR3 is 17 residues. Germline V gene sequence: CDR1 GTSNPN, CDR2 SVGIG (reference sequence). The V and J ends lost 1 base and 1 base respectively, with 14 bases between them.